The clone carrying this T cell receptor (beta chain) came up many times. As yet, its antigen is unknown. This sample is part of a study of tumor-infiltrating lymphocytes in primary liver carcinoma. At the level of the study: Tumor stage was T1-T3 N0M0, and tumor size was about 4 to 11 cm across. Points from the study as a whole: Overlap between tumor regions exceeded overlap of tumor with adjacent tissue or blood. Owing to bulk unsorted samples, no comparison was made between CD4+ and CD8+ repertoires.

Trimming removed 5 bases at V and 2 bases at J, with 16 bases between. The V gene's germline CDR1 is SGHAT and CDR2 FQNNGV. This CDR3 is built from 15 residues. Synthesis of TCR beta cDNA was carried out from approximately 500 ng total RNA with a constant-region primer. Nested multiplex PCR, run for three rounds with slightly modified ARM-PCR, yielded TCR beta libraries. It was with TRBV1-TRBV30 forward primers and a C-beta reverse primer that the first two PCR rounds were run, at roughly 10 cycles each. One entry per CDR3 protein, called by TCRdb with MiXCR from the multiplex PCR reads. Here the sample spans 300,000 to 400,000 distinct CDR3 sequences, 65% being singletons. Extraction also yielded germline DNA, while blood RNA was obtained from unsorted whole blood.

The sample consisted of peripheral blood. The TCR originated in a man aged 40-50 years with primary liver carcinoma and hepatitis B virus infection. The chain has TRBV11-2 and TRBJ2-7; perhaps D is TRBD1 or TRBD2 (5 bases each). The CDR3 sequence is CASSVGSGTPYEQYF. The CDR3 nucleotides read TGTGCCAGCAGCGTGGGCTCTGGGACCCCCTACGAGCAGTACTTC. The whole variable domain, remainder taken from reference TRBV11-2 and TRBJ2-7, is EAGVAQSPRYKIIEKRQSVAFWCNPISGHATLYWYQQILGQGPKLLIQFQNNGVVDDSQLPKDRFSAERLKGVDSTLKIQPAKLEDSAVYLCASSVGSGTPYEQYFGPGTRLTVT.